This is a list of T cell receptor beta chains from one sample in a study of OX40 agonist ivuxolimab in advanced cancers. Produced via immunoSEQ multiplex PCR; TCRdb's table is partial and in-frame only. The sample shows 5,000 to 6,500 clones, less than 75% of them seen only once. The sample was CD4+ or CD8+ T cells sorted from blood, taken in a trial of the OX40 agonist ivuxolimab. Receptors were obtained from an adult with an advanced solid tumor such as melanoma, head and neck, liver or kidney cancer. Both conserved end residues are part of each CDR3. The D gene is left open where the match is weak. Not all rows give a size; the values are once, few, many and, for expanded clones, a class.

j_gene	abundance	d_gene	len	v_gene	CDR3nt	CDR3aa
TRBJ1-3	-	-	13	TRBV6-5	TGTGCCAGCAGTTGGGGGCCTGGAAACACCATATATTTT	CASSWGPGNTIYF
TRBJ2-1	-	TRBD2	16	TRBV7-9	TGTGCCAGCAGCAACACCGGGACTAGCGGGAGTTATGAGCAGTTCTTC	CASSNTGTSGSYEQFF
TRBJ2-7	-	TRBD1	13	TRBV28	TGTGCCAGCAGTTTGACAGGGACCTACGAGCAGTACTTC	CASSLTGTYEQYF
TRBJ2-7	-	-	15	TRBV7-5	TGTGCCAGAAAAGAGTTAGAGCGCAACTCCTACGAGCAGTACTTC	CARKELERNSYEQYF
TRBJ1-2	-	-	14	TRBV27	TGTGCCAGCAGTTTATCAAGGGCCGGCTATGGCTACACCTTC	CASSLSRAGYGYTF
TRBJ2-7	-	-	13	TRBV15	TGTGCCACCAGCGAGGGGGAGACCTACGAGCAGTACTTC	CATSEGETYEQYF
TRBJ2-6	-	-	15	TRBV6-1	TGTGCCAGCAGTGAGACAGGTTCTGGGGCCAACGTCCTGACTTTC	CASSETGSGANVLTF
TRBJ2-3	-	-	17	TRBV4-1	TGCGCCAGCAGCCAAGCGCCGCAGGGTATACGCACAGATACGCAGTATTTT	CASSQAPQGIRTDTQYF
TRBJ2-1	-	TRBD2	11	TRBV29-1	TGCAGCGTTGAACAACTAGCGGGAGAGTTCTTC	CSVEQLAGEFF
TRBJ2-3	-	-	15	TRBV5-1	TGCGCCAGCAGCTTAATAACCGGGCAGACAGATACGCAGTATTTT	CASSLITGQTDTQYF
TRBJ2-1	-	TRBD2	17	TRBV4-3	TGCGCCAGCAGCCAAGGGGTAGCGGGGAGCTCCTACAATGAGCAGTTCTTC	CASSQGVAGSSYNEQFF
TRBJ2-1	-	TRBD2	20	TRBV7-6	TGTGCCAGCAGCTCGCCCAAAGACAGGTATCGGGAGGGCCCCTACAATGAGCAGTTCTTC	CASSSPKDRYREGPYNEQFF
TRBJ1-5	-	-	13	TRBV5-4	TGTGCCAGCAGCACGGGGCCTAATCAGCCCCAGCATTTT	CASSTGPNQPQHF
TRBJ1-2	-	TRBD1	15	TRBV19	TGTGCCAGTAACCGGGACAGGGGAGGCAATCTTGGCTACACCTTC	CASNRDRGGNLGYTF
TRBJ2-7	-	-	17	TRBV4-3	TGCGCCAGCAGCCAAGAAGTCCTGGGGAGGAGCTCCTACGAGCAGTACTTC	CASSQEVLGRSSYEQYF
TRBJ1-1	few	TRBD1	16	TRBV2	TGTGCCAGCAGTGAGGGACAGGGAGGGATGAACACTGAAGCTTTCTTT	CASSEGQGGMNTEAFF
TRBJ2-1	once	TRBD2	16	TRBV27	TGTGCCAGCAGTTTATCGCTAGCGGACTTTTTCAATGAGCAGTTCTTC	CASSLSLADFFNEQFF
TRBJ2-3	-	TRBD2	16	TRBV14	TGTGCCAGCAGCAAGTCTGTGGCGGGAGGGCCGGATACGCAGTATTTT	CASSKSVAGGPDTQYF
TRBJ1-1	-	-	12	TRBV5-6	TGTGCCAGCAGCCTCGGGGTCAGCGAAGCTTTCTTT	CASSLGVSEAFF
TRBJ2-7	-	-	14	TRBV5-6	TGTGCCAGCAGCGAGGACTACCACTCCTACGAGCAGTACTTC	CASSEDYHSYEQYF
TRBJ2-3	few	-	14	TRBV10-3	TGTGCCATCAGTGAGGTAGCGGACACAGATACGCAGTATTTT	CAISEVADTDTQYF
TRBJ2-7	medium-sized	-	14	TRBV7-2	TGTGCCAGCAGCTTAGATTTCGGGGGATACGAGCAGTACTTC	CASSLDFGGYEQYF
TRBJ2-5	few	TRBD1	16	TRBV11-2	TGTGCCAGCAGCTCCCGACAGGGGGCGCTATATGAGACCCAGTACTTC	CASSSRQGALYETQYF
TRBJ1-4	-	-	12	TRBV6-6	TGTGCCAGCAGTTACACTCGCGAAAAACTGTTTTTT	CASSYTREKLFF
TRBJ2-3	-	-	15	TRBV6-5	TGTGCCAGCAGACCCACTAGAGAAGTGGCAGATACGCAGTATTTT	CASRPTREVADTQYF
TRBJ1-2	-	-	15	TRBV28	TGTGCCAGCAGACACAGGGAGGGTGTTAACTATGGCTACACCTTC	CASRHREGVNYGYTF
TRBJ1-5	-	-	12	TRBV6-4	TGTGCCAGCAGCGGCGGGGGGAAGCCCCAGCATTTT	CASSGGGKPQHF
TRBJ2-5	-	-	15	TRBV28	TGTGCCAGCAGTTTCTCCCGGCGGGGCCGGGAGACCCAGTACTTC	CASSFSRRGRETQYF
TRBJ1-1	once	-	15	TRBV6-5	TGTGCCAGCAGTTCCCAGACCAGGGGACCCACTGAAGCTTTCTTT	CASSSQTRGPTEAFF
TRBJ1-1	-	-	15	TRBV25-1	TGTGCCAGCAGTGAATGGCAGGGGATGAACACTGAAGCTTTCTTT	CASSEWQGMNTEAFF
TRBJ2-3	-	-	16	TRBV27	TGTGCCAGCAGTTTATCGAGGGGGACGGGGAAAGATACGCAGTATTTT	CASSLSRGTGKDTQYF
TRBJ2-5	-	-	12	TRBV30	TGTGCCTGGAGTGAGTTCCAAGAGACCCAGTACTTC	CAWSEFQETQYF
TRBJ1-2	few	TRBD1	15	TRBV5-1	TGCGCCAGCAGCTCCCGGACAGGGCTAAACTATGGCTACACCTTC	CASSSRTGLNYGYTF
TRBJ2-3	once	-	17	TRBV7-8	TGTGCCAGCAGCCCGGGCCCTCAGGCCGCTTTCACAGATACGCAGTATTTT	CASSPGPQAAFTDTQYF
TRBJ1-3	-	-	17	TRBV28	TGTGCCAGCAGTCCCTCGACGGGGATTTTTGCCGGAAACACCATATATTTT	CASSPSTGIFAGNTIYF